One TCR beta chain is described in this entry. Its antigen remains unidentified. The V gene's germline CDR1 is SGHRS and CDR2 YFSETQ. There are 16 residues in the CDR3. The V segment lost 2 bases and the J segment 1 base; nucleotides outside the gene matches: 3. Quantitative 5'-RACE with molecular barcodes generated TCR beta libraries. Each CDR3 protein is one row after TCRdb ran MiXCR on the 5' RACE reads. Here the sample spans 470,000 or so distinct CDR3 sequences, about 25% being singletons. The record originates from a study of CD8 T cells in ankylosing spondylitis. Study results and caveats: Clones that were linked to disease were CD8+ and were relatively rare in peripheral blood. Made up of roughly 8 highly homologous variants, a TCR beta motif appeared characteristic of ankylosing spondylitis blood. Previous work reported some of these motif variants in the synovial fluid and blood of reactive arthritis. Clones tied to disease were said to be significantly enriched in matched ankylosing spondylitis synovial fluid.

The J gene is TRBJ2-2, the V gene TRBV5-1; 9 bases line up with TRBD2. The TCR comes from a male donor with ankylosing spondylitis. Sequenced sample: blood, either unsorted or a sorted T cell fraction (not recorded which). CDR3 sequence (DNA): TGCGCCAGCAGCTTACAACTAGCGGGGAACACCGGGGAGCTGTTTTTT. Its translation is CASSLQLAGNTGELFF.